This T cell receptor (beta chain) was recorded in a study of cytotoxic CD8 clonotypes in ibrutinib-treated CLL (dated by TCRdb to the early 2020s). Notes on the research overall: The cohort included roughly 15 treatment-naive and under 13 relapsed/refractory patients; approximately 17 were IGHV unmutated. Responses were partial in around 24 patients and complete in 2; after median around 72 months follow-up, roughly 15 stayed in remission and about twelve progressed. The response samples were drawn at a median of roughly eleven months into treatment, with a range of roughly 6 to 36 months. An average of approximately 260,000 productive templates and some 99,000 productive rearrangements was obtained per sample. Longitudinal samples were available for about 30% of the 86 trial participants. Cryopreserved peripheral blood mononuclear cells were collected before treatment, at response, and at either disease progression or sustained remission.

Each clonotype received, on average, 10x coverage in deep resolution sequencing performed on a MiSeq, where the target depth lay between 1 in 1 million and 1 in 200,000 T cells. The immunoSEQ hsTCRB Kit was used to generate the TCR beta libraries. Under the source paper's analysis protocol: The data were analyzed with ImmunoSEQ Analyzer and ImmunoSEQ Data Assistant, and V, D and J gene assignments followed IMGT definitions. Clonality, which ranges from 0 to 1, was calculated by subtracting the normalized Shannon entropy of productive rearrangement frequencies from one. Only overrepresented clonotypes making up at least 0.05% of each patient's repertoire were included in the public clonotype analysis. Repertoires from thirteen age-matched healthy donors in immuneACCESS were used as clonality controls. Drawn from immuneACCESS, this table holds only the in-frame rearrangements with V and J called that TCRdb kept. Clones are partly lost; checked studies trace under half to an unresolved V gene and leave the rest unexplained. That table supplies the V and J calls and clone size; D and trimming were determined from the DNA. Recorded for this sample are approximately 80,000 clones; about 82% of them occurred a single time. Jointly, the top ten make up around 5.4% of the sample.

The germline V gene gives CDR1 as SGHRS and CDR2 as YFSETQ. The cysteine opens and the phenylalanine closes a CDR3 of 15 amino acids. Only CDR3 DNA remains: 45 bases, in frame from the first base. The junction shows trimming of 1 base on V and 1 base on J, plus 11 bases between the germline ends. Approximately 2 micrograms of genomic DNA were extracted from cryopreserved PBMCs for TCR beta library preparation. Longitudinal blood samples from CLL patients on ibrutinib monotherapy were analyzed using high-throughput TCR beta sequencing. The patients took part in an open-label, single-center phase 2 trial of ibrutinib monotherapy. The investigation overall reported the following: Clonality increased at ibrutinib response, stayed stable in sustained remission, and fell back toward baseline at progression. Baseline clonality was found to be higher than that of age-matched healthy donors and was strongly correlated with circulating CD8+ T-cell counts. Lymph node repertoires were not examined, and the timing of sampling was not matched between patients in sustained remission and those whose disease progressed. Public clonotypes were rare and either shrank or stayed stable during treatment, and the rise in clonality at ibrutinib response reflected expansion of private clonotypes.

With regard to this clone: Its antigen target is currently unknown. The sample holds no much larger clone one base away, and base qualities are not on file.

Specimen: PBMCs, collected before ibrutinib treatment. Recombination linked TRBV5-1 to TRBJ1-1; TRBD1 is a weak D gene call, 5 bases matching. This receptor was obtained from a human donor with chronic lymphocytic leukemia. The DNA sequence reads TGCGCCAGCAGCTTGAGTGGGCAGGGGAACACTGAAGCTTTCTTT. It translates to CASSLSGQGNTEAFF. Outside the CDR3, residues come from the reference TRBV5-1 and TRBJ1-1 proteins, so the full variable domain is: KAGVTQTPRYLIKTRGQQVTLSCSPISGHRSVSWYQQTPGQGLQFLFEYFSETQRNKGNFPGRFSGRQFSNSRSEMNVSTLELGDSALYLCASSLSGQGNTEAFFGQGTRLTVV.